The T cell receptor beta chain under discussion was sequenced for a study of T cell responses to AZD1222 COVID-19 vaccine. This clone has a single count. What it binds is unknown. CDR1 and CDR2 (germline): SNHLY, FYNNEI. V was clipped by 5 bases and J by 3 bases, with 11 bases between them. The CDR3 extends over 13 amino acids. Sequencing was performed with immunoSEQ multiplex PCR; in TCRdb, only in-frame clones are kept and a portion is missing. The table has about 120,000 clones, roughly 88% seen once. Study findings and constraints: Only a handful of AZD1222 recipients, more than 5 in all, had baseline seropositivity.

Sequences were derived from peripheral blood, sampled on day 0 of AZD1222 vaccination. The sequence came from an adult in good health. The V call is TRBV2, the J call TRBJ2-7, with D possibly being TRBD2 (5 bases). The CDR3 DNA follows: TGTGCCAGCAGTCTCTCTCGGGGCTACGAGCAGTACTTC. Translating gives CASSLSRGYEQYF.